This record looks at one T cell receptor (beta chain) sequence and its context. What it binds is not known. Amplified regions were TCR beta CDR3 sequences from RNA transcripts. Researchers ran a first-round RT-PCR on the TCR CDR3 using the HTBI primer set. TCRdb itself ran the multiplex PCR reads through MiXCR, one entry per CDR3 protein. Of around 720,000 distinct CDR3 sequences listed, under 45% are singletons. A lack of ophthalmopathy progression within 18 months defined stable Graves' hyperthyroidism. Uncontrolled infection, other autoimmune disease, pregnancy or lactation led to exclusion. The sample belongs to a study of T cells in Graves' hyperthyroidism and ophthalmopathy. Regarding the study as a whole: From stable hyperthyroidism, ophthalmopathy was set apart by a 13 V-J model.

The V end lost 4 bases, the J end lost 6 bases, and 13 bases lay between the germline ends. The CDR3 is 14 residues long. Germline CDR1 reads SGHRS; CDR2 reads YFSETQ. This clonotype was sampled from a woman between 40 and 50 years old with Graves' hyperthyroidism. The rearrangement uses TRBV5-1 and TRBJ2-2; D is tentatively TRBD1 or TRBD2 (6 bases each). Sequencing was done on a sample of blood. The CDR3 region is CASSGTGAAGELFF. The CDR3 nucleotides are TGCGCCAGCAGCGGGACGGGGGCGGCCGGGGAGCTGTTTTTT. The whole variable domain, remainder taken from reference TRBV5-1 and TRBJ2-2, is KAGVTQTPRYLIKTRGQQVTLSCSPISGHRSVSWYQQTPGQGLQFLFEYFSETQRNKGNFPGRFSGRQFSNSRSEMNVSTLELGDSALYLCASSGTGAAGELFFGEGSRLTVL.